A single sample is the source of the 9 T cell receptor beta chains below, sequenced in a study of blood T cell repertoires in COVID-19. TCRdb's table, derived via immunoSEQ multiplex PCR, lists solely in-frame clones and lacks some. The repertoire holds 11,000 to 15,000 clones, with roughly 86% as singletons. The specimen was peripheral blood. All receptors come from a human donor in a cohort sampled during active COVID-19.

The rearrangement uses TRBV3-1 (or the pseudogene TRBV3-2) and TRBJ2-2; 8 bases fit TRBD2. The V gene end was trimmed by 7 bases and the J gene end by 7 bases; junction bases not matched to a gene: 11. Per germline, CDR1 LGHDT and CDR2 YNNKEL (reference sequence). This CDR3 is built from 15 residues. CDR3: CASTGGAGDHGELFF. The CDR3 DNA sequence: TGTGCCAGCACCGGGGGAGCGGGAGATCACGGGGAGCTGTTTTTT.

This clone has just a few counts. The gene calls are TRBV7-8 and TRBJ2-7; 8 bases line up with TRBD2. Germline V gene data show CDR1 as SGHVS and CDR2 as FQNEAQ. Losses at the gene ends were 0 bases for V and 1 base for J; bases not matched to a gene: 2. The CDR3 loop spans 15 amino acids. CDR3 amino acids: CASSLASGKSYEQYF. The CDR3 DNA sequence: TGTGCCAGCAGCTTAGCTAGCGGGAAATCCTACGAGCAGTACTTC.

The DNA of the CDR3 is TGTGCCAGTACCCTTTACCCTCCCAGTTCGACAGATTCCTACAATGAGCAGTTCTTC. As protein: CASTLYPPSSTDSYNEQFF. This rearrangement joins TRBV19 to TRBJ2-1; possible D gene TRBD1, 5 bases. Germline loops: CDR1 LNHDA, CDR2 SQIVND (reference sequence). The CDR3 runs to 19 residues. Trimming took off 7 bases at V and 1 base at J, with 26 bases between the two ends.

The rearrangement links TRBV2 to TRBJ2-7, with D hard to call. There are 11 residues in the CDR3. V lost 4 bases to trimming and J lost 7 bases, with 8 bases between them. The V gene's germline CDR1 is SNHLY and CDR2 FYNNEI. The DNA for the CDR3 is TGTGCCAGCAGTGGTCTCCTGGAGCAGTACTTC. Its protein is CASSGLLEQYF. Full variable domain (rest looked up from reference TRBV2 and TRBJ2-7): EPEVTQTPSHQVTQMGQEVILRCVPISNHLYFYWYRQILGQKVEFLVSFYNNEISEKSEIFDDQFSVERPDGSNFTLKIRSTKLEDSAMYFCASSGLLEQYFGPGTRLTVT.

The chain links TRBV5-1 to TRBJ1-5; 8 bases map to TRBD1. Germline CDR1 SGHRS, CDR2 YFSETQ. This CDR3 region has 16 residues. V lost 4 bases and J lost 3; bases outside the gene matches: 9. This chain's CDR3 is CASSPGQVGNNQPQHF. The DNA of the CDR3 is TGCGCCAGCAGCCCGGGACAGGTCGGAAACAATCAGCCCCAGCATTTT.

The chain recombines TRBV5-1 with TRBJ2-7, with D perhaps TRBD1 (6 bases). The ends were cut back, 1 base at V and 1 base at J, with 9 bases in the middle. The CDR3 length is 14 residues. Looked up from germline, CDR1 is SGHRS and CDR2 is YFSETQ. CDR3: CASSLLQGSYEQYF. CDR3 coding DNA: TGCGCCAGCAGCTTGTTGCAGGGGTCCTACGAGCAGTACTTC.

This chain links TRBV13 with TRBJ2-7; 8 bases are shared with TRBD1. Trimming took 5 bases from V and 2 from J; bases not matched to a gene: 14. The length of the CDR3 is 17 residues. Germline loops: CDR1 PRHDT, CDR2 FYEKMQ (reference sequence). This CDR3 reads CASSLNLRDRSPYEQYF. In DNA, the CDR3 is TGTGCCAGCAGCCTGAACCTCCGGGACAGGTCGCCCTACGAGCAGTACTTC.

This chain connects TRBV27 to TRBJ2-1; 8 bases are a match to TRBD2. This CDR3 has 12 amino acids. Germline loops: CDR1 MNHEY, CDR2 SMNVEV (reference sequence). Trimming took 3 bases from V and 10 from J; bases not matched to a gene: 2. CDR3 region: CASSFSGGEQFF. The CDR3 DNA reads TGTGCCAGCAGTTTCAGCGGGGGCGAGCAGTTCTTC.

This chain links TRBV19 with TRBJ2-7, with D maybe TRBD1 (6 bases). Trimming left V 4 bases short and J 3 bases short, with 13 bases between. The CDR3 is 14 residues long. CDR1 and CDR2 from the germline V gene are LNHDA and SQIVND (reference sequence). CDR3 region: CASSKTGYHYEQYF. The CDR3 nucleotides are TGTGCCAGTAGTAAAACAGGGTACCACTACGAGCAGTACTTC.